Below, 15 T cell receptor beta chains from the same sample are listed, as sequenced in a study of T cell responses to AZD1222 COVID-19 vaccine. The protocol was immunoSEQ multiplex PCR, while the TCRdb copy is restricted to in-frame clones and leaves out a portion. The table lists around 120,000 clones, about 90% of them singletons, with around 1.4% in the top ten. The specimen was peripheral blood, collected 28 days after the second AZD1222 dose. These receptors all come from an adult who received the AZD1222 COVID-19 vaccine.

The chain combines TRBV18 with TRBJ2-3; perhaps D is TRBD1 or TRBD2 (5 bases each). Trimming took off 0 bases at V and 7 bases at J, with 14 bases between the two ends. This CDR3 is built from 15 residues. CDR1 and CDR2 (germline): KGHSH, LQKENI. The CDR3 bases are TGTGCCAGCTCACCACCAACAGGCGGGCAGAATACGCAGTATTTT. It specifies CASSPPTGGQNTQYF.

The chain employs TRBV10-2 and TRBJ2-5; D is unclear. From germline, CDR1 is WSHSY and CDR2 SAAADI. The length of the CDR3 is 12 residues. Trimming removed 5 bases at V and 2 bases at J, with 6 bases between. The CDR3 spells CASSQAQETQYF. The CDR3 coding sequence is TGCGCCAGCAGTCAGGCTCAAGAGACCCAGTACTTC.

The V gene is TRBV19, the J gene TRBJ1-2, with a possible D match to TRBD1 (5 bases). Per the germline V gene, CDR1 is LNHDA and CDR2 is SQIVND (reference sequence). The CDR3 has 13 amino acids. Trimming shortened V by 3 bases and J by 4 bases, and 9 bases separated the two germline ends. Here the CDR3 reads CASSMEGSYGYTF. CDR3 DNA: TGTGCCAGTAGTATGGAGGGGTCCTATGGCTACACCTTC.

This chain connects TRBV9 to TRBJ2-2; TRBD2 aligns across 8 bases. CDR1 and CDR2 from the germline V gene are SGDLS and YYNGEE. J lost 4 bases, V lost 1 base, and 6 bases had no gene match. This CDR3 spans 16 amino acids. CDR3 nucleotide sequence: TGTGCCAGCAGCGTAAGCGGGAGAAGTGTCACCGGGGAGCTGTTTTTT. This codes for CASSVSGRSVTGELFF.

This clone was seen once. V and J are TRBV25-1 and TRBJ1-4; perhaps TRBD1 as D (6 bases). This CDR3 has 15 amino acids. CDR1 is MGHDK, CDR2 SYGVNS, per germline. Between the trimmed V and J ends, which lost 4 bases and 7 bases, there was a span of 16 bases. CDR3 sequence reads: CASSGRPDRTEKLFF. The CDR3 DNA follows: TGTGCCAGCAGTGGCAGGCCGGACAGAACTGAAAAACTGTTTTTT.

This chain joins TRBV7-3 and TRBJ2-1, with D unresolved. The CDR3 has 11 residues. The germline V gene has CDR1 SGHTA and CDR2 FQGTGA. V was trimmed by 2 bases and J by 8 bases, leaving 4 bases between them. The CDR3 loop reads CASSLGDEQFF. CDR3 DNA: TGTGCCAGCAGCTTAGGCGATGAGCAGTTCTTC.

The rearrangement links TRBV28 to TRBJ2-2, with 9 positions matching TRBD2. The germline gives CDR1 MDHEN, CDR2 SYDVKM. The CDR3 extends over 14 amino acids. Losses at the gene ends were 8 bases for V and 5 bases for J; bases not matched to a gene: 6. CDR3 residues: CASDSGLATGELFF. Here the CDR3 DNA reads TGTGCCAGCGACTCCGGACTAGCGACCGGGGAGCTGTTTTTT.

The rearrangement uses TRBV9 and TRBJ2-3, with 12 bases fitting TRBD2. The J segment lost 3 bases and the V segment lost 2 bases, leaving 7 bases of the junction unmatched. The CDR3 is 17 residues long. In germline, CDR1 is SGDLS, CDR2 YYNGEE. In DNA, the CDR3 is TGTGCCAGCAGCGTTCGACTAGCGGGAGTGGGGACAGATACGCAGTATTTT. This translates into CASSVRLAGVGTDTQYF.

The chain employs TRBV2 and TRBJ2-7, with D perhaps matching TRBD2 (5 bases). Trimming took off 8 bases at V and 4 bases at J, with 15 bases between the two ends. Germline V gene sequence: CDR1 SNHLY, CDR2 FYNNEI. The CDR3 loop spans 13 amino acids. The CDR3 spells CASAGGRHYEQYF. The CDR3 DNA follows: TGTGCCAGCGCTGGAGGCAGGCATTACGAGCAGTACTTC.

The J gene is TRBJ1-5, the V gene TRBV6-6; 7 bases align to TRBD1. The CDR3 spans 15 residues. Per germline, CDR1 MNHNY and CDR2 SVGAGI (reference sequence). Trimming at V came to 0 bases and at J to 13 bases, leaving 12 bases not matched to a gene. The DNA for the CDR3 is TGTGCCAGCAGTTACTCGACAGGGAAACAGCATCCTCAGCATTTT. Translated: CASSYSTGKQHPQHF.

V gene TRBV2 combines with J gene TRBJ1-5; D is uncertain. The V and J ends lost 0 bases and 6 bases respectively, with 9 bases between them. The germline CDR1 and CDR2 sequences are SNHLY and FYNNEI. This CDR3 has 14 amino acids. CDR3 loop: CASSEAILSQPQHF. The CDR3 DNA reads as TGTGCCAGCAGTGAAGCGATCCTTAGTCAGCCCCAGCATTTT.

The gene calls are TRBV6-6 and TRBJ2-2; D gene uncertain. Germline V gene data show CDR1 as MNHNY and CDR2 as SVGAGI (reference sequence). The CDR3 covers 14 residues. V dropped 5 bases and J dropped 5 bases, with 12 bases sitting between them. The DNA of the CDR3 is TGTGCCAGCAGTGCAGAGAGGTCAACCGGGGAGCTGTTTTTT. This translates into CASSAERSTGELFF.

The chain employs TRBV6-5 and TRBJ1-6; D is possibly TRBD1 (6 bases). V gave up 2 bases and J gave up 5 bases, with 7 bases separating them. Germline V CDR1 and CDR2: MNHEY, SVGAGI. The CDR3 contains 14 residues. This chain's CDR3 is CASSYRGDNSPLHF. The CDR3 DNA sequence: TGTGCCAGCAGTTACAGGGGGGATAATTCACCCCTCCACTTT.

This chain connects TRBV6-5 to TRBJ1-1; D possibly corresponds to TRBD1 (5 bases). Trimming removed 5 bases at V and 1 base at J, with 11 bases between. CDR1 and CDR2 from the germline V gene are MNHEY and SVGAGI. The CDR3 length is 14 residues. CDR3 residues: CASSPTGTNTEAFF. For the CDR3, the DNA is TGTGCCAGCAGTCCAACAGGAACGAACACTGAAGCTTTCTTT.

CDR3 sequence (DNA): TGTGCCAGTAGTATAGGACTAGCGCCCTACAATGAGCAGTTCTTC. Encoded protein: CASSIGLAPYNEQFF. This chain joins TRBV19 and TRBJ2-1; TRBD2 matches 8 bases. V trimming: 1 base; J trimming: 2 bases; junction bases outside the gene matches: 1. This CDR3 has 15 residues. The germline V gene encodes CDR1 LNHDA and CDR2 SQIVND (reference sequence).